This T cell receptor (beta chain) was captured in a study of cytomegalovirus exposure and HLA in healthy donors. Study-wide results and caveats: Later on, an analysis tied over 15,000 TCR beta sequences to HLA alleles at 0.05 false discovery rate. Rare TCR sequences dominated, though some public TCRs recurred in many donors.

As to this clone: Its target is not known.

Looked up from germline, CDR1 is SGHRS and CDR2 is YFSETQ. J was trimmed by 7 bases and V by 4 bases; bases with no gene match: 9. The CDR3 spans 16 residues. When sampled, the donors appeared nominally healthy, though they likely had unrecorded immune exposures. Primers for the PCR totalled 60 Vbeta and 13 Jbeta. Repertoires were generated with immunoSEQ multiplex PCR, while TCRdb's copy carries only in-frame clones and drops some. Of about 99,000 clones detected, around 80% appear once; the ten largest clones hold 1.5% to 2%. V gene TRBV5-1 combines with J gene TRBJ2-1; 12 bases fit TRBD2. The sample consisted of PBMCs. The TCR originated in a woman aged 40 to 50 in good health and CMV-seronegative. The CDR3 DNA sequence: TGCGCCAGCAGCGAACCGACTAGCGGGAGAGGGAATGAGCAGTTCTTC. Protein: CASSEPTSGRGNEQFF.